This TCR beta chain is drawn from a study of T-cell reconstitution after alpha-beta-depleted transplantation in children (dated by TCRdb to the mid-2010s). With regard to the full study: T-cell immune reconstitution after TCRalphabeta/CD19-depleted allogeneic hematopoietic cell transplantation in children was quantitatively tracked in the study by means of TCR repertoire profiling.

For this clonotype: Its binding antigen is unknown. Within one base of it there is no much larger clone, and no base qualities were kept.

Receptor amplification or capture employed PCR. Instrument used: Illumina HiSeq 2500. Molecular barcoding was employed in the preparation of TCR libraries, with unique molecular identifiers being used to normalize TCRbeta repertoire quantification. TCRdb cleaned the public reads at Q25 with fastp, built clones with MiXCR and kept in-frame beta chains. Rows with one shared CDR3 protein collapse into an entry with the most common genes and DNA. The sample yields a few hundred thousand distinct CDR3 sequences; 25% to 30% were counted once. The ten most abundant clones make up about 35% of the sample. The paper's findings and limits, for the study overall: Apparently early alphabetaT-cell count recovery about two months after transplant reportedly relied on only several hundred rapidly expanded clones derived from non-depleted graft cells. The frequencies of hyperexpanded clones fell over the following months, and after one year, T-cell counts and TCRbeta diversity were mostly attributed to newly produced T cells. In some patients, the high TCRbeta diversity seen at day 60 was put down to recipient T cells and intrathymic progenitors that had survived conditioning.

In light of the paper, this sample's treatment or condition label describes: allogeneic hematopoietic cell transplantation with graft depleted of TCRalphabeta T cells and CD19 B cells. TCRalphabeta/CD19-depleted allogeneic hematopoietic cell grafts were given to the transplant recipients, all of whom were children. Here the sequenced sample was PBMCs, taken before TCRalphabeta/CD19-depleted stem cell transplant. The receptor's source is a boy less than two years old with Wiskott-Aldrich syndrome, due to receive a stem cell transplant.

DNA sequence: TGCGCCAGCAGTGAACCCCTGGGACTACTAGGGGATACGCAGTATTTT. Its amino acids are CASSEPLGLLGDTQYF. The chain was built from TRBV10-2 and TRBJ2-3; 7 central nucleotides agree with TRBD2. Trimming takes 3 bases off V and 6 bases off J; junction bases not matched to a gene: 12. From the cysteine up to the phenylalanine, the CDR3 has a length of 16 residues. The CDR3 DNA has 48 bases and is translated from base 1. Sequences WSHSY (CDR1) and SAAADI (CDR2) are obtained from the germline V gene.